A selection of T cell receptor beta chains follows, all from one sample in a study of T cells after posttransplantation cyclophosphamide. Profiling relied on immunoSEQ multiplex PCR, and the TCRdb table lists in-frame clones only, not all of them. The sample holds 7,500 to 10,000 clones, about 98% seen once. Sequencing was carried out using naive CD4+ T cells sorted from PBMCs. The receptors come from a woman aged 55-70 years in good health, CMV-negative, and a related stem cell transplant donor. CDR3s include the opening cysteine and the closing phenylalanine or tryptophan. A D gene is named only where the DNA matches it firmly. The listing skips clone size in some rows; elsewhere it reads once, few, many or a size class.

CDR3 protein,CDR3 DNA,V gene,J gene,D gene,clone size
CASSPTYTGYGYTF,TGTGCCAGCTCACCAACCTACACAGGGTATGGCTACACCTTC,TRBV18,TRBJ1-2,-,-
CASRAESSYNSPLHF,TGTGCCAGCAGAGCCGAGAGCTCCTATAATTCACCCCTCCACTTT,TRBV27,TRBJ1-6,-,-
CASSLDLLLAGGRETQYF,TGCGCCAGCAGCTTGGATCTTTTGCTCGCGGGGGGACGTGAGACCCAGTACTTC,TRBV5-1,TRBJ2-5,TRBD2,-
CASSQRRTSGVGNEQFF,TGTGCCAGCAGCCAAAGAAGGACTAGCGGGGTGGGGAATGAGCAGTTCTTC,TRBV4-2,TRBJ2-1,TRBD2,once
CASNMAGANEKLFF,TGTGCCAGTAACATGGCAGGGGCTAATGAAAAACTGTTTTTT,TRBV19,TRBJ1-4,-,-
CASKRRGGGTEAFF,TGTGCCAGCAAACGACGGGGGGGAGGTACTGAAGCTTTCTTT,TRBV6-1,TRBJ1-1,-,-
CASSPTGFVETQYF,TGTGCCAGCAGCCCGACTGGTTTTGTAGAGACCCAGTACTTC,TRBV11-2,TRBJ2-5,-,-
CASRETGRRGYEQYF,TGTGCCAGCAGGGAGACAGGGCGCAGGGGCTACGAGCAGTACTTC,TRBV6-5,TRBJ2-7,TRBD1,-
CASSLPSGQGVRETQYF,TGCGCCAGCAGCTTGCCTTCCGGACAGGGGGTTCGAGAGACCCAGTACTTC,TRBV5-1,TRBJ2-5,TRBD1,-
CASSSGVSTEAFF,TGTGCCAGCAGTTCCGGTGTGTCCACTGAAGCTTTCTTT,TRBV28,TRBJ1-1,-,-
CASTLGVAGNEQYF,TGTGCCAGCACTTTAGGGGTAGCTGGGAACGAGCAGTACTTC,TRBV6-6,TRBJ2-7,-,-
CASSKTRVRPLVADTQYF,TGTGCCAGCAGCAAAACGAGGGTACGTCCTTTGGTCGCAGATACGCAGTATTTT,TRBV11-2,TRBJ2-3,-,-
CASSRGGYEQFF,TGTGCCAGCAGCCGGGGGGGCTACGAGCAGTTCTTC,TRBV2,TRBJ2-1,TRBD2,once
CAGSQITNRGTEAFF,TGTGCCGGTTCCCAAATTACCAACAGGGGGACTGAAGCTTTCTTT,TRBV7-2,TRBJ1-1,TRBD1,-
CASRSGTGVNSPLHF,TGTGCCAGCAGATCCGGGACAGGGGTCAATTCACCCCTCCACTTT,TRBV6-5,TRBJ1-6,TRBD1,-
CASSYGGAAYNEQFF,TGTGCCAGCAGCTACGGGGGGGCTGCCTACAATGAGCAGTTCTTC,TRBV7-2,TRBJ2-1,TRBD2,once
CASSYEVWGQYGYTF,TGTGCCAGCAGTTACGAGGTCTGGGGGCAGTATGGCTACACCTTC,TRBV6-6,TRBJ1-2,-,-
CASSQDGKAVNVLTF,TGTGCCAGCAGCCAGGACGGGAAGGCGGTCAACGTCCTGACTTTC,TRBV5-4,TRBJ2-6,-,-
CASRQIAGGSREQFF,TGTGCCAGCAGACAGATAGCGGGAGGGTCGAGAGAGCAGTTCTTC,TRBV6-6,TRBJ2-1,TRBD2,once
CASSQDIGGHQPQHF,TGTGCCAGCAGCCAAGATATAGGGGGTCATCAGCCCCAGCATTTT,TRBV4-2,TRBJ1-5,-,-
CASSLTGTGVLSGANVLTF,TGCGCCAGCAGCTTAACCGGGACAGGGGTCCTCTCTGGGGCCAACGTCCTGACTTTC,TRBV5-1,TRBJ2-6,TRBD1,-
CASRADRAMNTEAFF,TGTGCCAGCAGGGCCGACAGGGCAATGAACACTGAAGCTTTCTTT,TRBV6-5,TRBJ1-1,TRBD1,-
CASRVGGPNTGELFF,TGTGCCAGCAGAGTAGGGGGCCCGAACACCGGGGAGCTGTTTTTT,TRBV7-9,TRBJ2-2,TRBD1,-
CASTRDRGNSPLHF,TGTGCCAGCACCCGGGACAGGGGTAATTCACCCCTCCACTTT,TRBV2,TRBJ1-6,TRBD1,-
CASSRGGLGGTDTQYF,TGTGCCAGCTCCCGCGGGGGCCTGGGGGGGACAGATACGCAGTATTTT,TRBV7-2,TRBJ2-3,-,-